This TCR beta chain appears in the sequencing data of a study of shared T cell receptors in the human thymus. The data were produced by immunoSEQ multiplex PCR, yet TCRdb's version contains in-frame clones alone and is incomplete. The data hold about 660,000 clones, with around 87% observed a single time. These data were also reused for a study on human thymus T cells. That study adds: The thymus tissue came from resections taken during corrective heart surgery.

The specimen was thymocytes. This sequence originates from a boy less than two years old with a congenital heart defect.

CDR3 protein: CASPPGGQGITEAFF. The CDR3 DNA sequence: TGTGCCAGCCCCCCCGGGGGACAGGGAATCACTGAAGCTTTCTTT. The chain recombines TRBV2 with TRBJ1-1; 9 bases match TRBD1. Germline V gene data show CDR1 as SNHLY and CDR2 as FYNNEI. J was trimmed by 4 bases and V by 8 bases; bases with no gene match: 11. This CDR3 has 15 amino acids.